This T cell receptor (beta chain) was captured by sequencing in a study of read filtering for tumor transcriptome and immune sequencing. Study context: Per sample, TCR-region reads ranged about 4.05 to 10.27 million by IR-seq, roughly 85 to 1273 by RNA-seq. Study observations and caveats: Even smaller IR-seq throughput identified most shared clonotypes.

CDR3 length: 13 amino acids. The trim removed 7 bases at V and 5 bases at J, leaving 6 bases unmatched. Germline V lookup: CDR1 SNHLY, CDR2 FYNNEI. Molecular barcoded adaptors covering alpha/delta and beta/gamma chains were used on around 370 ng RNA. MiXCR, applied by TCRdb to the reads, yields one record per CDR3 protein. The sample lists some 48,000 distinct CDR3 sequences; roughly 19% were seen once. This clonotype was picked up many times. Its specificity is not known. This chain links TRBV2 with TRBJ2-5, with TRBD1 matching 8 bases. Material for sequencing was a population of CD138-negative cells sorted from bone marrow. This sequence originates from a donor over 35 with multiple myeloma. The CDR3 DNA follows: TGTGCCAGCAAGACAGGGGCAGGGGAGACCCAGTACTTC. It encodes CASKTGAGETQYF.